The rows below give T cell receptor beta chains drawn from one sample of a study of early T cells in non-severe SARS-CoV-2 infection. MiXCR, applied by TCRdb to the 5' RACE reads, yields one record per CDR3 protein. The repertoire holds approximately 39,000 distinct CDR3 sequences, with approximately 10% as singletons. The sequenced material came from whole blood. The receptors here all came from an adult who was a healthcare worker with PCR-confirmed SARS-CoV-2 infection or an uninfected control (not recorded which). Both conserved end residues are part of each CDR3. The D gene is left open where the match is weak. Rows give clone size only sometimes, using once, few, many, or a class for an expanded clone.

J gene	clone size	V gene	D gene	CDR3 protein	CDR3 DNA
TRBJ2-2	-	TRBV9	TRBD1	CASSMGQGGFAGELFF	TGTGCCAGCAGCATGGGACAGGGCGGTTTTGCCGGGGAGCTGTTTTTT
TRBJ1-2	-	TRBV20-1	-	CSARVSTYGYTF	TGCAGTGCTAGGGTCTCGACCTATGGCTACACCTTC
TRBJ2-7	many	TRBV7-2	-	CASSGRMVGSYEQYF	TGTGCCAGCAGCGGCAGAATGGTCGGGTCCTACGAGCAGTACTTC
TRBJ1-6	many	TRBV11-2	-	CASSLDSGQRNSPLHF	TGTGCCAGCAGCTTAGACTCGGGACAACGCAATTCACCCCTCCACTTT
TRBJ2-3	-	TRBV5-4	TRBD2	CASTDGLAPSTDTQYF	TGTGCCAGCACCGACGGACTAGCGCCTAGCACAGATACGCAGTATTTT
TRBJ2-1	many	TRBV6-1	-	CASSEMASNEQFF	TGTGCCAGCAGTGAAATGGCTAGCAATGAGCAGTTCTTC
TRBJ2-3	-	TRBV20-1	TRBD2	CSAETSGEPDTQYF	TGCAGTGCTGAAACAAGCGGGGAGCCAGATACGCAGTATTTT
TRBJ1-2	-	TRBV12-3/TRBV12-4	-	CASSGFSYGYTF	TGTGCCAGCAGTGGGTTTAGTTATGGCTACACCTTC
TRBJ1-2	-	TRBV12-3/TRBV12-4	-	CASSPSQNYGYTF	TGTGCCAGCAGTCCGAGCCAAAACTATGGCTACACCTTC
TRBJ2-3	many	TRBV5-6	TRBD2	CASSGAGGSTDTQYF	TGTGCCAGCAGCGGAGCGGGGGGCAGCACAGATACGCAGTATTTT
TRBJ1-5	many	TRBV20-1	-	CSAETGTQPQHF	TGCAGTGCCGAGACAGGAACTCAGCCCCAGCATTTT
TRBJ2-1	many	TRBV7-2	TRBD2	CASSLVGGAFGFYNEQFF	TGTGCCAGCAGCTTAGTCGGGGGGGCCTTTGGGTTCTACAATGAGCAGTTCTTC
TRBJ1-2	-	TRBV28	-	CASSTTPMLGYTF	TGTGCCAGCAGCACCACTCCTATGCTCGGCTACACCTTC
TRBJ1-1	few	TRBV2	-	CASSGVNTEAFF	TGTGCCAGCAGCGGGGTGAACACTGAAGCTTTCTTT
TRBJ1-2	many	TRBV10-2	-	CASSGNLDGYTF	TGCGCCAGCAGTGGGAATCTCGATGGCTACACCTTC
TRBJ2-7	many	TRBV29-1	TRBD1	CSATSGTGHAEQYF	TGCAGCGCTACTTCCGGGACAGGGCACGCCGAGCAGTACTTC